The clone carrying this T cell receptor (beta chain) came up many times. Its antigen is unidentified. The read ends 3 residues before the CDR3 terminus; that terminus is restored from the germline J gene. These data come from a study of T cell clonality in common variable immunodeficiency. Study observations and caveats: In common variable immunodeficiency, TCR beta chains reportedly carried fewer deletions and N-nucleotide insertions.

Trimming took 5 bases from V and 0 from J; bases not matched to a gene: 2. Per the germline V gene, CDR1 is SGHAT and CDR2 is FQNNGV. The CDR3 length is 15 residues. CVID meant reduced serum IgG, IgA and/or IgM plus specific antibody deficiency. Aged about 9 to 64 years, CVID subjects averaged approximately 38 years old. The protocol was immunoSEQ multiplex PCR, while the TCRdb copy is restricted to in-frame clones and leaves out a portion. Listed for the sample are more than 30,000 clones, none seen a single time. Sequenced: peripheral blood mononuclear cells. V and J are TRBV11-2 and TRBJ1-5; 9 bases are shared with TRBD1. The TCR was taken from a human donor with common variable immunodeficiency. CDR3 bases read: TGTGCCAGCAGCAGGACAGGGGATAGCAATCAGCCC. This gives the protein CASSRTGDSNQP. The whole CDR3 sequence is CASSRTGDSNQPQHF.